This TCR beta chain was captured in a study of blood T cell repertoires in COVID-19. The wider study: Donors in the United States, Italy and Spain gave samples during acute or convalescent COVID-19.

Generated by immunoSEQ multiplex PCR, the TCRdb table keeps only in-frame clones and is missing some. The repertoire has roughly 230,000 clones, around four fifths of them found once; the top ten carry 10% to 13%. V dropped 0 bases and J dropped 8; count of bases not matched to a gene: 2. CDR1 and CDR2 (germline): SGHRS, YFSETQ. The CDR3 consists of 13 residues. Sequenced material: peripheral blood. This receptor was taken from a woman older than 75 with COVID-19, enrolled during active disease. The chain couples TRBV5-1 to TRBJ1-1, with TRBD1 identical over 9 bases. The CDR3 here is CASSLEGQGEAFF. The DNA of the CDR3 is TGCGCCAGCAGCTTGGAGGGACAGGGAGAAGCTTTCTTT.